The present TCR beta chain was sequenced within a study of T cell responses to AZD1222 COVID-19 vaccine (dated by TCRdb to 2020 to 2022). Turning to the overall study: A total of just over 230 trial participants underwent TCR sequencing, of whom 207 had received two doses of AZD1222 and approximately 25 had received two doses of the MenACWY control vaccine. Enrollment into the trials was organized by age into subgroups of 18-55, 56-69 and 70-plus years, and those subgroups contained about 160, 30 and 59 TCR-sequenced participants, respectively.

The CDR3 regions of human TCRbeta chains were analyzed by immunosequencing. In the source study's methods: Repertoire TCRs were matched against a reference library of SARS-CoV-2-specific TCRs generated with the MIRA antigen-specificity platform. Breadth was defined as the fraction of unique TCRs that were SARS-CoV-2-associated. Depth was defined as the fraction of total T cells that were SARS-CoV-2-associated. Using the MIRA data, each spike-specific TCR was mapped to the spike region that the TCR reacts to and placed in a CD4 or CD8 class. Log10-transformed breadth and depth values were compared by one-way ANOVA with Sidak's multiple comparisons tests. TCRdb limited this immuneACCESS table to in-frame rearrangements with V and J called. A share of clones is missing; checked studies link under half to unresolved V genes, and the rest is unexplained. V and J calls plus clone size are reproduced from that table; the DNA served to infer D and trimming. The sample profile shows about 200,000 clones; 90% to 95% of them were found once. The ten largest account for approximately 1% of the sample.

Summary of the overall study and its limitations: In the small 56-69-year group, the increase in depth fell short of significance, most likely because of low power. The whole spike protein was spanned by vaccine-associated CD4 TCRs, and dominant responses were seen in regions 160-218 and 743-854. Nearly half of unique spike-specific TCRs reportedly recognized epitopes outside regions mutated in the B.1.351 and B.1.1.7 variants. Because no day 14 peak-response samples were available, the repertoires could be characterized only after the peak T cell response. A significant rise in spike-specific TCR breadth and depth was observed after two AZD1222 doses relative to day 0 and relative to MenACWY recipients. Most participants were white British and females outnumbered males, and the authors suggested that clonal diversity may have been underestimated. Conclusions about previously exposed vaccinees were limited because only five to seven AZD1222 recipients were SARS-CoV-2 seropositive at baseline.

Measured from the cysteine to the phenylalanine, the CDR3 is 15 residues long. The read is trimmed to its CDR3 DNA, 45 bases read in frame from base 1. V is clipped by 5 bases and J by 5 bases, and the sequence between their germline boundaries is 16 bases long. Per the germline V gene (reference sequence), LNHDA is the CDR1 and SQIVND is the CDR2. On this clone itself: There is no known antigen for this receptor. Qualities for individual bases were not recorded, and no much larger clone is one base off.

According to the study, the label for this sample's time point signals: about 28 days (+/-7) after the second vaccine dose. AZD1222 recipients with second doses at about 4 weeks or about 12 weeks were pooled, because spike-specific TCR depth and breadth did not differ between schedules. Vaccinee samples were obtained from the UK trials COV001 and COV002, which included a single-blind randomized controlled phase 2/3 trial of AZD1222 (ChAdOx1 nCoV-19) in healthy adults. Trial participant PBMC samples were collected at day 0 and day 28 after the second dose for TCRbeta chain sequencing. The rearrangement combines TRBV19 with TRBJ2-1; the D segment may tentatively be TRBD1 or TRBD2, each giving 5 matched bases. The origin of this receptor is an adult who received the AZD1222 COVID-19 vaccine. The source was peripheral blood, collected 28 days after the second AZD1222 dose. The CDR3 protein sequence reads: CASSFSGTGNNEQFF. The sequence in DNA is TGTGCCAGTAGTTTCTCCGGGACGGGGAACAATGAGCAGTTCTTC.